This is a list of T cell receptor beta chains from one sample in a study of identical twins. MiXCR was run by TCRdb on the 5' RACE reads, yielding one entry per CDR3 protein. Of around 550,000 distinct CDR3 sequences in the sample, 15% were seen once. Another study also made use of these data, one on yellow fever vaccine responses in identical twins.

What was sequenced was CD4+ T cells sorted from blood. Receptors were obtained from a woman younger than 30 in good health. CDR3s include the opening cysteine and the closing phenylalanine or tryptophan. Fields, in order: J gene, clone size, D gene, V gene, CDR3 protein, CDR3 DNA. A D gene is named only where the DNA matches it firmly. Not every row has a clone size; where given, it reads once, few, many or a size class.

TRBJ2-2 | - | - | TRBV7-9 | CAIHSATGPLNTGELFF | TGTGCCATCCACTCAGCGACGGGACCTCTGAACACCGGGGAGCTGTTTTTT
TRBJ2-2 | - | TRBD2 | TRBV24-1 | CATSDPSSGRAGGELFF | TGTGCCACCAGTGACCCTTCTAGCGGGAGGGCCGGCGGGGAGCTGTTTTTT
TRBJ1-2 | - | - | TRBV6-1 | CASDRRHGYTF | TGTGCCAGCGATCGGAGGCATGGCTACACCTTC
TRBJ2-1 | many | - | TRBV3-1 | CASSPSGPNEQFF | TGTGCCAGCAGCCCTTCCGGGCCCAATGAGCAGTTCTTC
TRBJ1-1 | - | - | TRBV7-8 | CASSLEWAVAFF | TGTGCCAGCAGCTTAGAATGGGCAGTCGCTTTCTTT
TRBJ2-1 | few | - | TRBV18 | CASSPGRTSYNEQFF | TGTGCCAGCTCCCCGGGACGGACATCTTACAATGAGCAGTTCTTC
TRBJ2-7 | - | - | TRBV6-1 | CASTRGESSYEQYF | TGTGCCAGCACCAGGGGTGAAAGCTCCTACGAGCAGTACTTC
TRBJ1-1 | - | - | TRBV11-2 | CASSLTRDTEAFF | TGTGCCAGCAGCTTAACCAGGGACACTGAAGCTTTCTTT
TRBJ2-5 | - | - | TRBV2 | CASRSIGTPGAQYF | TGTGCCAGCAGGAGTATCGGGACACCAGGGGCCCAGTACTTC
TRBJ2-2 | - | - | TRBV24-1 | CAVTGTYTGELFF | TGTGCCGTCACCGGGACTTACACCGGGGAGCTGTTTTTT
TRBJ2-5 | - | TRBD2 | TRBV9 | CASSVGLAGGLGETQYF | TGTGCCAGCAGCGTAGGGCTAGCGGGGGGGCTGGGAGAGACCCAGTACTTC
TRBJ1-3 | - | - | TRBV7-9 | CASSLDRDITGNTIYF | TGTGCCAGCAGCTTAGACAGGGACATTACTGGAAACACCATATATTTT
TRBJ2-5 | - | TRBD1 | TRBV2 | CASRRTGGGEAQYF | TGTGCCAGCAGGAGGACAGGGGGCGGTGAGGCCCAGTACTTC
TRBJ2-3 | - | - | TRBV20-1 | CSARRPFYTDTQYF | TGCAGTGCTAGGAGGCCATTCTACACAGATACGCAGTATTTT
TRBJ2-1 | - | TRBD2 | TRBV24-1 | CATSEATLAGGRANEQFF | TGTGCCACCAGTGAGGCTACTCTAGCGGGAGGGCGGGCTAATGAGCAGTTCTTC
TRBJ2-1 | - | - | TRBV12-3/TRBV12-4 | CASSNLGGEQFF | TGTGCCAGCAGCAACTTGGGCGGTGAGCAGTTCTTC